Presented here are 8 T cell receptor beta chains from one specimen sequenced in a study of cytomegalovirus exposure and HLA in healthy donors. Use of 60 Vbeta and 13 Jbeta primers characterized the PCR. TCRdb's copy holds only in-frame clones and misses some; the assay was immunoSEQ multiplex PCR. The repertoire holds approximately 190,000 clones, with roughly four fifths as singletons. Sample: PBMCs. All receptors come from a woman in her late teens or twenties in good health and CMV-seronegative.

The rearrangement uses TRBV2 and TRBJ2-7; tentatively, D is TRBD2 (5 bases). The length of the CDR3 is 14 residues. V was trimmed by 4 bases and J by 2 bases, leaving 12 bases between them. From germline, CDR1 is SNHLY and CDR2 FYNNEI. DNA for the CDR3: TGTGCCAGCAGTGTAGGTAGCGAAACCTACGAGCAGTACTTC. It codes for CASSVGSETYEQYF. Full variable domain (rest looked up from reference TRBV2 and TRBJ2-7): EPEVTQTPSHQVTQMGQEVILRCVPISNHLYFYWYRQILGQKVEFLVSFYNNEISEKSEIFDDQFSVERPDGSNFTLKIRSTKLEDSAMYFCASSVGSETYEQYFGPGTRLTVT.

This chain joins TRBV27 and TRBJ2-1; D gene uncertain. Germline CDR1 is MNHEY and CDR2 is SMNVEV (reference sequence). This CDR3 region has 14 residues. V gave up 4 bases and J gave up 3 bases, with 10 bases separating them. The CDR3 DNA reads TGTGCCAGCAGTTGGGCACAGTACTACAATGAGCAGTTCTTC. It translates to CASSWAQYYNEQFF.

This clone has a handful of counts. The chain combines TRBV2 with TRBJ1-2; tentatively, D is TRBD1 (5 bases). This CDR3 has 14 amino acids. CDR1 and CDR2 (germline): SNHLY, FYNNEI. Trimming shortened V by 2 bases and J by 6 bases, and 13 bases separated the two germline ends. The DNA for the CDR3 is TGTGCCAGCAGTGAATCCAGGGCCAGGGATGGCTACACCTTC. This translates into CASSESRARDGYTF.

This chain uses TRBV7-2 with TRBJ2-6, with 7 nucleotides matching TRBD1. The CDR3 sequence is 14 residues long. The junction had 1 base not matched to a gene; V was cut back by 7 bases and J by 1 base. Germline V gives CDR1 SGHTA, CDR2 FQGNSA. The CDR3 DNA follows: TGTGCCAGCATGACAGGGTCTGGGGCCAACGTCCTGACTTTC. Translation: CASMTGSGANVLTF. Full variable domain (outside the CDR3, taken from reference TRBV7-2 and TRBJ2-6): GAGVSQSPSNKVTEKGKDVELRCDPISGHTALYWYRQSLGQGLEFLIYFQGNSAPDKSGLPSDRFSAERTGGSVSTLTIQRTQQEDSAVYLCASMTGSGANVLTFGAGSRLTVL.

The chain links TRBV27 to TRBJ2-1, with a possible D match to TRBD1 (6 bases). V shed 7 bases and J shed 3 bases, with 10 bases lying between them. The CDR3 totals 13 residues. Germline lookup yields CDR1 MNHEY and CDR2 SMNVEV (reference sequence). The CDR3 spells CASINRDYNEQFF. Here the CDR3 DNA reads TGTGCCAGCATTAACAGGGACTACAATGAGCAGTTCTTC.

The chain joins TRBV11-2 to TRBJ1-2, with D maybe TRBD1 (5 bases). The V end was cut by 0 bases, the J end by 2 bases, with 16 bases between. Germline lookup yields CDR1 SGHAT and CDR2 FQNNGV. There are 17 residues in the CDR3. The CDR3, as DNA: TGTGCCAGCAGCTTAGATGTGACAGTCGCTGGGAACTATGGCTACACCTTC. Amino acids: CASSLDVTVAGNYGYTF.

The chain joins TRBV28 to TRBJ1-2; D not certain. V was trimmed by 3 bases and J by 3 bases, leaving 14 bases between them. Germline values: CDR1 MDHEN, CDR2 SYDVKM. This CDR3 contains 15 residues. CDR3 DNA sequence: TGTGCCAGCAGTTTGACCGGAGGGTCGGACTATGGCTACACCTTC. This translates into CASSLTGGSDYGYTF.

The genes are TRBV6-1 and TRBJ2-7; 8 bases agree with TRBD2. The CDR3 totals 15 residues. From germline, CDR1 is MNHNS and CDR2 SASEGT. Unmatched junction bases numbered 7, after V lost 2 bases and J lost 4 bases. The CDR3, as DNA: TGTGCCAGCAGTGAAAAAGGAGCGGGGGCGTACGAGCAGTACTTC. Translating gives CASSEKGAGAYEQYF.